This T cell receptor (beta chain) was found in a study of blood T cells in healthy people across ages. Healthy Caucasians from Russia aged 6 to 90 served as donors. A J-beta primer mix and a sample-barcoded 5' primer were used in a second PCR of about 6 to 12 cycles. TCRdb called the 5' RACE reads again in MiXCR, with one record for every CDR3 protein. In the table there are more than 1 million distinct CDR3 sequences, less than 50% of which are singletons. This clonotype has at least ten counts. The CDR3 is made up of 13 amino acids. Germline V gene lookup returns CDR1 SGHAT and CDR2 FQDESV (reference sequence). Trimming left V 5 bases short and J 0 bases short, with 5 bases between.

What was sequenced was blood. This rearrangement joins TRBV11-1 to TRBJ1-5, with D hard to call. The TCR sequence derives from an older woman in good health. CDR3 sequence: CASSPNSNQPQHF. CDR3 nucleotide sequence: TGTGCCAGCAGCCCTAATAGCAATCAGCCCCAGCATTTT.